This TCR beta chain is from a study of shared clonotypes between healthy human individuals. Overall study results and limits: Sampling covered blood only; tissue repertoires likely differ.

Evenly divided among several immunoSEQ plates was the genomic DNA of each subset. In the original processing: Filtering differed because ImmunoSEQ produced junction-only sequences that carried no quality scores. Profiling relied on immunoSEQ multiplex PCR, and the TCRdb table lists in-frame clones only, not all of them. V, J and clone size are those of that table, while D and trimming were read from the DNA. The sample shows about 490,000 clones, around four fifths of them seen only once. Comment on this clone: The antigen is not known.

Trimming cost V 3 bases and J 0 bases, with 12 bases left between them. The germline CDR1 and CDR2 sequences are MDHEN and SYDVKM. The CDR3 is 16 residues long. This sequence joins TRBV28 and TRBJ2-1, with unresolved D. This receptor was obtained from a woman in her 40s in good health. Some clones in this sample may be carry-over from other donors' samples. Sequencing was performed on PBMCs. DNA for the CDR3: TGTGCCAGCAGTTTCTGGCAGGCCAGCTCCTACAATGAGCAGTTCTTC. It specifies CASSFWQASSYNEQFF.